These T cell receptor beta chains were read from a single sample in a study of OX40 agonist ivuxolimab in advanced cancers. Produced via immunoSEQ multiplex PCR; TCRdb's table is partial and in-frame only. The table records 75,000 to 100,000 clones, 75% to 90% of them present only once. Sequenced material: CD4+ or CD8+ T cells sorted from blood, taken in a trial of the OX40 agonist ivuxolimab. The origin of the receptors is an adult with an advanced solid tumor such as melanoma, head and neck, liver or kidney cancer. CDR3s include the opening cysteine and the closing phenylalanine or tryptophan. A D gene is named only where the DNA matches it firmly. Clone size is not always given. Where it is, it says once, few, many or a class for expanded clones.

d_call	clone_size	v_call	j_call	cdr3_nt	cdr3_aa
-	-	TRBV9	TRBJ2-7	TGTGCCAGCAGCGTCGGGACCGCGGAGGACAAGCAGTACTTC	CASSVGTAEDKQYF
-	-	TRBV4-3	TRBJ1-1	TGCGCCAGCAGGCCAAATCCGACAACGAACACTGAAGCTTTCTTT	CASRPNPTTNTEAFF
-	-	TRBV4-3	TRBJ2-1	TGCGCCAGCAGCCGCCAGGGTGACTACAATGAGCAGTTCTTC	CASSRQGDYNEQFF
TRBD1	-	TRBV30	TRBJ2-7	TGTGCCTGGAGTGCGGGACAGGGCCTAGAGCAGTACTTC	CAWSAGQGLEQYF
-	-	TRBV6-5	TRBJ2-5	TGTGCCAGCAGTTATTTCCGGGAGGAGACCCAGTACTTC	CASSYFREETQYF
-	-	TRBV28	TRBJ1-5	TGTGCCAGCAGACGGAACAGGGTCGATCAGCCCCAGCATTTT	CASRRNRVDQPQHF
TRBD1	-	TRBV11-3	TRBJ2-3	TGTGCCAGCAGCCCGGGACAGGGGTATACGCAGTATTTT	CASSPGQGYTQYF
-	-	TRBV7-2	TRBJ1-2	TGTGCCAGCAGCAGAGACAGGAGTAACTATGGCTACACCTTC	CASSRDRSNYGYTF
TRBD1	-	TRBV18	TRBJ2-3	TGTGCCAGCTCACGGGACAGGGGGACAGATACGCAGTATTTT	CASSRDRGTDTQYF
-	once	TRBV4-2	TRBJ2-5	TGTGCCAGCAGCCAAGGGGGACTTAGAGGGGAGACCCAGTACTTC	CASSQGGLRGETQYF
-	-	TRBV5-1	TRBJ2-3	TGCGCCAGCAGCCGATTAGACGGGGGTGCTAGCACAGATACGCAGTATTTT	CASSRLDGGASTDTQYF
-	-	TRBV7-3	TRBJ2-2	TGTGCCAGCAGCTTAGTCGGACCAGCGAACACCGGGGAGCTGTTTTTT	CASSLVGPANTGELFF
-	-	TRBV28	TRBJ1-6	TGTGCCAGCAGCCCGGACACCTATAATTCACCCCTCCACTTT	CASSPDTYNSPLHF
TRBD2	once	TRBV5-1	TRBJ2-5	TGCGCCAGCAGCTTTATTGCTAGCGGGGGGGCCGGTGAGACCCAGTACTTC	CASSFIASGGAGETQYF
-	-	TRBV30	TRBJ1-6	TGTGCCTGGAGTTTGAGTAATTCACCCCTCCACTTT	CAWSLSNSPLHF
-	-	TRBV28	TRBJ2-3	TGTGCCAGCAGACGAGGAGGGGCTAGCACAGATACGCAGTATTTT	CASRRGGASTDTQYF
TRBD2	-	TRBV5-1	TRBJ2-3	TGCGCCAGCAGCGCGACTAGCGGGGCTACAGATACGCAGTATTTT	CASSATSGATDTQYF
-	-	TRBV5-1	TRBJ1-1	TGCGCCAGCAGTCACGGTTTTCTGAACACTGAAGCTTTCTTT	CASSHGFLNTEAFF
-	-	TRBV7-3	TRBJ2-3	TGTGCCAGCAGCTTATCCGGACTGGGGGCCACAGATACGCAGTATTTT	CASSLSGLGATDTQYF
TRBD1	-	TRBV7-2	TRBJ2-3	TGTGCCAGCAGCGCGACCGGACAGGGTACAGATACGCAGTATTTT	CASSATGQGTDTQYF
TRBD2	-	TRBV5-1	TRBJ2-5	TGCGCCAGCAGCTTGCAGGGAGGGGAGACCCAGTACTTC	CASSLQGGETQYF
TRBD1	once	TRBV7-9	TRBJ2-5	TGTGCCAGCAGCTGGGGACAGGAAATTAAGGAGCAGTACTTC	CASSWGQEIKEQYF
-	-	TRBV5-1	TRBJ1-1	TGCGCCAGCAAACTCGGTCGGGACACTGAAGCTTTCTTT	CASKLGRDTEAFF
-	-	TRBV28	TRBJ2-7	TGTGCCAGCAGTCCCCCCCGGAAGGGAAGCTACGAGCAGTACTTC	CASSPPRKGSYEQYF
TRBD1	-	TRBV7-8	TRBJ1-1	TGTGCCAGCAGCTCTTACAGGGGGGACACTGAAGCTTTCTTT	CASSSYRGDTEAFF
-	-	TRBV19	TRBJ2-7	TGTGCCAGTAGTGTGATGAGAGGAAGTAACGAGCAGTACTTC	CASSVMRGSNEQYF
-	-	TRBV6-5	TRBJ2-1	TGTGCCAGCAGAAAGGACATCTCCCCCTACAATGAGCAGTTCTTC	CASRKDISPYNEQFF
-	few	TRBV30	TRBJ1-4	TGTGCCTGGACCAATGACCGGTTCGGGGAAAAACTGTTTTTT	CAWTNDRFGEKLFF
-	-	TRBV7-2	TRBJ1-1	TGTGCCAGCAGCTCCCGGGGCGGGACTGCTGAAGCTTTCTTT	CASSSRGGTAEAFF
TRBD1	once	TRBV7-2	TRBJ1-1	TGTGCCAGCGGAGGACAGGGCGGCACTGAAGCTTTCTTT	CASGGQGGTEAFF
TRBD2	-	TRBV2	TRBJ2-5	TGTGCCAGCACCCCAAATCGGGGGGGCGGAGAGACCCAGTACTTC	CASTPNRGGGETQYF
TRBD1	-	TRBV6-5	TRBJ1-3	TGTGCCAGCAGACAGGGGGAGGGAAACACCATATATTTT	CASRQGEGNTIYF
-	-	TRBV4-1	TRBJ1-4	TGCGCCAGCAGCCAAGATTTAGAGGGGTTCGGAGCTAATGAAAAACTGTTTTTT	CASSQDLEGFGANEKLFF
-	-	TRBV6-6	TRBJ1-1	TGTGCCAGCAGATTTGGAGCGAACACTGAAGCTTTCTTT	CASRFGANTEAFF
TRBD1	-	TRBV6-5	TRBJ1-3	TGTGCCAGCAGCCCTGACAGGGCGGTGGGAAACACCATATATTTT	CASSPDRAVGNTIYF
-	-	TRBV18	TRBJ2-3	TGTGCCAGCTCACCCGTTGACACCACAGATACGCAGTATTTT	CASSPVDTTDTQYF
TRBD2	-	TRBV18	TRBJ2-6	TGTGCCAGCTCACCTTTAGCGGGGGTCCCCTCTGGGGCCAACGTCCTGACTTTC	CASSPLAGVPSGANVLTF
TRBD1	-	TRBV5-1	TRBJ2-3	TGCGCCAGCAGCTGGGGCGACGGACAGGCCGGCACAGATACGCAGTATTTT	CASSWGDGQAGTDTQYF
-	-	TRBV18	TRBJ1-5	TGTGCCAGCTCACCGGACCCCCAGGACCCGGGCAATCAGCCCCAGCATTTT	CASSPDPQDPGNQPQHF
-	-	TRBV18	TRBJ2-3	TGTGCCAGCTCACCGTGGAGTCCCCGCACAGATACGCAGTATTTT	CASSPWSPRTDTQYF
-	-	TRBV9	TRBJ2-3	TGTGCCAGCAGCGTAGGTCTGAGCGGCGGTACAGATACGCAGTATTTT	CASSVGLSGGTDTQYF
-	-	TRBV19	TRBJ2-2	TGTGCCAGTAGTCGCCCCGGAGGGATCGGGGCCGGGGAGCTGTTTTTT	CASSRPGGIGAGELFF
-	-	TRBV5-4	TRBJ1-6	TGCGCCAGCAGCCAAGATAATCACGGGCAGGGCTCACCCCTCCACTTT	CASSQDNHGQGSPLHF
-	-	TRBV18	TRBJ1-3	TGTGCCAGCTCCCCAATGGAAACGGGAAACACCATATATTTT	CASSPMETGNTIYF
-	-	TRBV9	TRBJ2-3	TGTGCCAGCAGCGTAGGGGTAGGAGAATCAGATACGCAGTATTTT	CASSVGVGESDTQYF
TRBD1	-	TRBV6-5	TRBJ1-1	TGTGCCAGCGGGAGAGGGGACAGCGCCGTAGAAGCTTTCTTT	CASGRGDSAVEAFF
-	-	TRBV5-6	TRBJ1-4	TGTGCCAGCAGCTTGTTTTGGGGGCGAGAAAAACTGTTTTTT	CASSLFWGREKLFF
TRBD1	-	TRBV10-3	TRBJ2-5	TGTGCCATCAGATCAGGGGGCGAAGGGACCCAGTACTTC	CAIRSGGEGTQYF
TRBD1	once	TRBV6-1	TRBJ1-6	TGTGCCAGCAGTGAAGACAGGGGGAATTCACCCCTCCACTTT	CASSEDRGNSPLHF
TRBD1	-	TRBV5-5	TRBJ1-3	TGTGCCAGCAGCTTGGCCCCCCGACAGGGTGGTGGTGGAAACACCATATATTTT	CASSLAPRQGGGGNTIYF
-	-	TRBV5-4	TRBJ1-5	TGTGCCAGCAGCTTGGCGGCGCCCTTGAGCAATCAGCCCCAGCATTTT	CASSLAAPLSNQPQHF
-	-	TRBV19	TRBJ2-1	TGTGCCAGTAGTATGCTGCCAGGAGCGAGGGGAGAGCAGTTCTTC	CASSMLPGARGEQFF
-	few	TRBV5-1	TRBJ1-2	TGCGCCAGCAGCTTGGAGGGCGGGGGGGCGCCTGGCTACACCTTC	CASSLEGGGAPGYTF